These 20 T cell receptor beta chains share one sample of origin, sequenced in a study of a mutant IDH1 vaccine in newly diagnosed glioma. No antigen has been assigned to these receptors. Measured with immunoSEQ multiplex PCR; TCRdb has only the in-frame clones, and not every one. The sample has about 120,000 clones, almost 90% seen once. As to time point: week 11, during vaccination. A single vaccine dose contained 300 ug of mutant IDH1 20-mer peptide, and topical imiquimod was used with it. Sample: PBMCs, taken from a glioma patient whose treatment included an IDH1 peptide vaccine. The receptors originated from a woman in her 50s with glioma.

In its sample, this clone was seen once. V usage is TRBV6-1 and J usage is TRBJ2-3, with a tentative D call TRBD1 (6 bases). V was cut by 4 bases and J by 0 bases, with 14 bases left in between. The germline V gene has CDR1 MNHNS and CDR2 SASEGT. CDR3 length: 16 residues. Here the CDR3 DNA reads TGTGCCAGCAGTGGCCGAATCGGGACAAGCACAGATACGCAGTATTTT. Protein: CASSGRIGTSTDTQYF.

This clone was detected only a few times. The chain recombines TRBV15 with TRBJ2-7; D possibly corresponds to TRBD1 (5 bases). There are 14 residues in the CDR3. V dropped 2 bases and J dropped 2 bases, with 10 bases sitting between them. Germline V CDR1 and CDR2: LNHNV, YYDKDF (reference sequence). The CDR3 DNA reads as TGTGCCACCAGCAGATCAGGGTCGGCCTACGAGCAGTACTTC. The encoded protein is CATSRSGSAYEQYF.

This chain connects TRBV19 to TRBJ1-5; 9 nucleotides align to TRBD1. Germline CDR1 is LNHDA and CDR2 is SQIVND (reference sequence). Trimming cost V 5 bases and J 3 bases; bases outside gene matches: 5. The CDR3 covers 15 residues. The CDR3 protein is CASSDRDRVNQPQHF. In DNA form, the CDR3 reads TGTGCCAGTAGTGACCGGGACAGGGTCAATCAGCCCCAGCATTTT.

The chain couples TRBV30 to TRBJ1-6; 7 bases line up with TRBD1. CDR1 GTSNPN and CDR2 SVGIG come from the germline V gene (reference sequence). The junction had 9 bases not matched to a gene; V was cut back by 3 bases and J by 10 bases. This CDR3 is built from 14 residues. The CDR3 DNA reads as TGTGCCTGGAGGCTACAGGGGCGGGGATCACCCCTCCACTTT. This encodes CAWRLQGRGSPLHF.

The J gene is TRBJ2-5, the V gene TRBV7-9, with 13 bases that match TRBD2. The CDR3 is 18 residues long. Unmatched junction bases numbered 10, after V lost 0 bases and J lost 6 bases. CDR1 SEHNR and CDR2 FQNEAQ come from the germline V gene (reference sequence). The CDR3 loop is CASSLASTSGRAGKTQYF. CDR3 DNA: TGTGCCAGCAGCTTAGCATCCACTAGCGGGAGGGCCGGAAAGACCCAGTACTTC.

The chain links TRBV27 to TRBJ2-7, with no clear D. The CDR3 is 14 residues long. The germline V and J ends were trimmed by 5 bases and 0 bases, with 11 bases remaining between them. Germline loops: CDR1 MNHEY, CDR2 SMNVEV (reference sequence). Here the CDR3 DNA reads TGTGCCAGCAGTCTCGGCCAGAGCTCCTACGAGCAGTACTTC. Its translation is CASSLGQSSYEQYF.

As DNA, the CDR3 is TGTGCCAGCAGTCCCTACGGCGGGGAGCTGTTTTTT. This sequence encodes CASSPYGGELFF. The chain employs TRBV28 and TRBJ2-2, with unresolved D. Looked up from germline, CDR1 is MDHEN and CDR2 is SYDVKM. The CDR3 covers 12 residues. V dropped 5 bases and J dropped 7 bases, with 8 bases sitting between them.

This chain uses TRBV6-5 with TRBJ1-2, with a possible D match to TRBD1 (6 bases). This CDR3 has 13 amino acids. V lost 5 bases and J lost 2, with 9 bases in between. Germline V gives CDR1 MNHEY, CDR2 SVGAGI. The CDR3 loop is CASSMDRNYGYTF. The CDR3 nucleotides read TGTGCCAGCAGTATGGACAGAAACTATGGCTACACCTTC.

The J gene is TRBJ1-6, the V gene TRBV6-1; 7 nucleotides line up with TRBD1. The length of the CDR3 is 15 residues. The V gene end was trimmed by 7 bases and the J gene end by 6 bases; junction bases not matched to a gene: 9. Germline V gene sequence: CDR1 MNHNS, CDR2 SASEGT. In nucleotides, the CDR3 is TGTGCCAGCACCCCAACCGGGACAGTTAATTCACCCCTCCACTTT. Translation gives CASTPTGTVNSPLHF.

This chain connects TRBV9 to TRBJ1-3; D not resolved. Germline V CDR1 and CDR2: SGDLS, YYNGEE. The CDR3 sequence is 17 residues long. Trimming removed 0 bases at V and 0 bases at J, with 13 bases between. CDR3 DNA sequence: TGTGCCAGCAGCGTAGAAGACGCCCTCCGCTCTGGAAACACCATATATTTT. Its protein is CASSVEDALRSGNTIYF. Full variable domain (rest looked up from reference TRBV9 and TRBJ1-3): DSGVTQTPKHLITATGQRVTLRCSPRSGDLSVYWYQQSLDQGLQFLIQYYNGEERAKGNILERFSAQQFPDLHSELNLSSLELGDSALYFCASSVEDALRSGNTIYFGEGSWLTVV.

V usage is TRBV14 and J usage is TRBJ1-6; no firm D call. This CDR3 has 15 residues. V shed 4 bases and J shed 7 bases, with 14 bases lying between them. Germline CDR1 SGHDN, CDR2 FVKESK. The CDR3 here is CASSPYRALNSPLHF. In DNA form, the CDR3 reads TGTGCCAGCAGCCCCTACCGGGCACTGAATTCACCCCTCCACTTT. The full variable domain, with the rest looked up from reference TRBV14 and TRBJ1-6, is EAGVTQFPSHSVIEKGQTVTLRCDPISGHDNLYWYRRVMGKEIKFLLHFVKESKQDESGMPNNRFLAERTGGTYSTLKVQPAELEDSGVYFCASSPYRALNSPLHFGNGTRLTVT.

The rearrangement uses TRBV4-1 and TRBJ1-2; 12 nucleotides agree with TRBD1. Germline V gene data show CDR1 as MGHRA and CDR2 as YSYEKL. CDR3 length equals 16 residues. The V segment lost 2 bases and the J segment 8 bases; nucleotides outside the gene matches: 9. The CDR3 protein is CASSQPGTGGGGGYTF. The CDR3 DNA sequence: TGCGCCAGCAGCCAACCTGGGACAGGGGGCGGCGGAGGCTACACCTTC.

The chain links TRBV19 to TRBJ2-2; 9 positions match TRBD2. Germline V CDR1 and CDR2: LNHDA, SQIVND (reference sequence). CDR3 size: 16 residues. The trim removed 1 base at V and 3 bases at J, leaving 3 bases unmatched. The CDR3 sequence is CASSIVLAGYTGELFF. As DNA, the CDR3 is TGTGCCAGTAGTATAGTGCTAGCGGGGTACACCGGGGAGCTGTTTTTT.

This chain joins TRBV25-1 and TRBJ2-1, with 9 bases matching TRBD2. V lost 8 bases, J lost 7 bases, and 12 bases stayed unmatched. CDR3 length: 15 amino acids. CDR1 is MGHDK, CDR2 SYGVNS, per germline. CDR3 amino acids: CASEAWAGGTNEQFF. DNA of the CDR3: TGTGCCAGCGAGGCTTGGGCGGGAGGGACAAATGAGCAGTTCTTC.

The genes are TRBV2 and TRBJ2-3, with D possibly TRBD2 on 7 matching bases. Per germline, CDR1 SNHLY and CDR2 FYNNEI. Trimming shortened V by 3 bases and J by 0 bases, and 19 bases separated the two germline ends. This CDR3 is built from 18 residues. The CDR3 DNA reads as TGTGCCAGCAGTGAGCAGAACTGGGGAGGGGGAAGCACAGATACGCAGTATTTT. Its translation is CASSEQNWGGGSTDTQYF.

The chain recombines TRBV27 with TRBJ2-3, with TRBD2 matching over 13 bases. The CDR3 totals 16 residues. The V gene end was trimmed by 4 bases and the J gene end by 5 bases; junction bases not matched to a gene: 6. CDR1 MNHEY and CDR2 SMNVEV come from the germline V gene (reference sequence). The CDR3: CASSSSGTSGIDTQYF. Written as DNA, the CDR3 is TGTGCCAGCAGTTCATCCGGGACTAGCGGGATAGATACGCAGTATTTT.

The chain uses TRBV6-1 and TRBJ2-6, with D maybe TRBD1 (5 bases). The CDR3 runs to 15 residues. The V gene lost 10 bases and the J gene lost 1 base, with 14 bases spanning the gap. CDR1 is MNHNS, CDR2 SASEGT, per germline. The CDR3 sequence: CAIRLGASGANVLTF. The DNA of the CDR3 is TGTGCCATCCGGCTAGGGGCGTCTGGGGCCAACGTCCTGACTTTC.

This clone was counted a single time. The V call is TRBV4-1, the J call TRBJ2-7; weak D call: TRBD2 (5 bases). V was shortened by 6 bases and J by 0 bases, with 18 bases between the two germline ends. The CDR3 consists of 16 residues. The germline CDR1 and CDR2 sequences are MGHRA and YSYEKL. DNA of the CDR3: TGCGCCAGCAGGCAGGAGGATAGCGTCTTCTCCTACGAGCAGTACTTC. Translating gives CASRQEDSVFSYEQYF.

CDR3 nucleotide sequence: TGCGCCAGCAGCTTGATGGGCGAGGAGCCCCAGCATTTT. Its protein is CASSLMGEEPQHF. The chain uses TRBV5-1 and TRBJ1-5; no clear D. CDR3 size: 13 residues. Trimming left V 1 base short and J 8 bases short, with 10 bases between. The V gene's germline CDR1 is SGHRS and CDR2 YFSETQ.

The chain carries TRBV28 and TRBJ1-2; tentatively, D is TRBD1 (5 bases). Germline CDR1 and CDR2: MDHEN and SYDVKM. Trimming pared 4 bases from V and 3 bases from J, leaving 15 bases between. The CDR3 extends over 15 amino acids. This CDR3 is CASSSPPGFDYGYTF. CDR3 DNA sequence: TGTGCCAGCAGTTCACCCCCAGGGTTCGACTATGGCTACACCTTC.